This T cell receptor beta chain comes out of a study of shared clonotypes between healthy human individuals. The CDR3 loop spans 15 amino acids. Germline CDR1 MNHNS, CDR2 SASEGT. V was pared by 8 bases and J by 4 bases, with 20 bases between. Study results and limitations: In four donors, about 5% of naive CD4 clonotypes appeared in common.

Notes on this clone: Its cognate antigen is unknown.

Produced via immunoSEQ multiplex PCR; TCRdb's table is partial and in-frame only. The repertoire has some 2,500,000 clones, over 85% of them found once; the top ten carry 0.36%. Sequencing input: naive CD4+ T cells from PBMCs. Subset defined: CD45RA+ positively selected. The chain has TRBV6-1 and TRBJ1-2, with a possible D match to TRBD1 (6 bases). The clonotype originates from a man younger than 35 in good health. Some clones in this sample may be carry-over from other donors' samples. The CDR3 bases are TGTGCCAGCGGCCAGAGTACAGGGTCCAGCTATGGCTACACCTTC. It specifies CASGQSTGSSYGYTF.